By share, the clone carrying this T cell receptor (beta chain) counts as medium-sized. This sample stems from a study of molecular identifiers for immune sequencing clone quantification. Sorting captured naive CD8 T cells as CD8+CD4-CCR7+CD45RA+. V lost 5 bases and J 0 bases, leaving 11 bases between the germline ends. The CDR3 covers 15 residues. Bulk TCR libraries used previously described methods and listed TCR primers. Using its own MiXCR run on the PCR reads, TCRdb lists one record per CDR3 protein. The repertoire includes approximately 35,000 distinct CDR3 sequences, approximately 19% of them detected once, and roughly 0.99% sits in the top ten.

Input material: naive CD8+ T cells from blood, with Jurkat cell RNA spiked in. Specified subset: FACS-sorted CD8+CD4-CCR7+CD45RA+ naive T cells. This rearrangement joins TRBV23-1 to TRBJ1-5, with a tentative D call TRBD1 (6 bases). TRBV23-1 is given ORF status, its function remaining uncertain. This TCR was sampled from a human donor in good health. Some libraries in this study had Jurkat cell RNA spiked in. The chain's CDR3 is CASSDRTVSNQPQHF. The CDR3 region has the DNA TGCGCCAGCAGTGACCGGACAGTTAGCAATCAGCCCCAGCATTTT.